One sample yielded the 5 T cell receptor beta chains listed below, sequenced in a study of tissue T cells after allogeneic stem cell transplantation. Only in-frame clones appear in the TCRdb table, and some are missing; sequencing was by immunoSEQ multiplex PCR. The sample gives around 1,800 clones, 82% of which show up once; 9% to 9.5% is in the top ten. Steroid-refractory graft-versus-host disease after allogeneic hematopoietic cell transplant qualified adults for prospective research-autopsy enrollment. This material consisted of stomach tissue, taken at autopsy. The receptor source for this set is a male patient aged 60 or older with steroid-refractory graft-versus-host disease after an allogeneic stem cell transplant. Part of the T cell pool may stem from the graft donor.

The chain is built from TRBV6-5 and TRBJ1-4; the D gene is possibly TRBD1 (5 bases). Germline V CDR1 and CDR2: MNHEY, SVGAGI. CDR3 length: 16 amino acids. The V end was cut by 4 bases, the J end by 0 bases, with 12 bases between. CDR3 nucleotide sequence: TGTGCCAGCAGTTCGCACAGGAGTCCAACTAATGAAAAACTGTTTTTT. Its protein product is CASSSHRSPTNEKLFF.

The rearrangement uses TRBV29-1 and TRBJ2-7; D is perhaps TRBD1 (5 bases). Germline values: CDR1 SQVTM, CDR2 ANQGSEA. V was shortened by 2 bases and J by 6 bases, with 11 bases between the two germline ends. The length of the CDR3 is 12 residues. Here the CDR3 reads CSVERGIGEQYF. CDR3 coding DNA: TGCAGCGTTGAAAGGGGCATTGGCGAGCAGTACTTC.

This chain connects TRBV25-1 to TRBJ1-5; 9 positions agree with TRBD1. Germline CDR1 is MGHDK and CDR2 is SYGVNS. CDR3 length: 13 residues. Trimming at V came to 6 bases and at J to 5 bases, leaving 2 bases not matched to a gene. The CDR3 here is CASRGQGDQPQHF. CDR3 DNA sequence: TGTGCCAGCAGGGGACAGGGAGATCAGCCCCAGCATTTT.

The V and J genes are TRBV7-3 and TRBJ2-1; TRBD2 might be the D (7 bases). Trimming pared 6 bases from V and 7 bases from J, leaving 16 bases between. The CDR3 extends over 14 amino acids. Per germline, CDR1 SGHTA and CDR2 FQGTGA. This CDR3 is CASRLQRGANEQFF. In DNA form, the CDR3 reads TGTGCCAGCAGATTACAACGGGGGGCGAATGAGCAGTTCTTC.

The chain recombines TRBV7-2 with TRBJ1-3; no clear D. Germline CDR1 and CDR2: SGHTA and FQGNSA. The CDR3 is 15 residues long. V was shortened by 0 bases and J by 0 bases, with 6 bases between the two germline ends. In DNA form, the CDR3 reads TGTGCCAGCAGCTTAGCACGCGGCTCTGGAAACACCATATATTTT. It codes for CASSLARGSGNTIYF.